The clone carrying this TCR beta chain has more than one count but fewer than ten. The sample originates from a study of blood T cell repertoires in COVID-19. About the research overall: In each case, the material was cDNA or gDNA derived from T cells, B-cell-depleted T cells, or PBMCs.

The CDR3 covers 15 residues. Between the trimmed V and J ends, which lost 1 base and 4 bases, there was a span of 11 bases. Germline V gene lookup returns CDR1 LNHDA and CDR2 SQIVND (reference sequence). Each participant's cohort was designated according to participant-reported clinical history. Using immunoSEQ multiplex PCR, the repertoire was profiled, and TCRdb retains in-frame clones only, with some absent. This sample has over 150,000 clones, with approximately 79% found just once. The rearrangement uses TRBV19 and TRBJ1-3; tentative D call: TRBD1 (5 bases). The sample was PBMCs or T cells enriched from blood (not recorded which). The source of this sequence is a man aged 50-60 years who had recovered from COVID-19. The CDR3 spells CASSIAARGGNTIYF. In DNA form, the CDR3 reads TGTGCCAGTAGTATAGCGGCCCGGGGGGGAAACACCATATATTTT.